Below, 12 T cell receptor beta chains from the same sample are listed, as sequenced in a study of OX40 agonist ivuxolimab in advanced cancers. Profiled with immunoSEQ multiplex PCR; TCRdb holds only in-frame clones, not every one. The sample shows tens of thousands of clones, around 93% of them seen only once. The starting material was CD4+ or CD8+ T cells sorted from blood, obtained in a trial of the OX40 agonist ivuxolimab. The receptors derive from an adult with an advanced solid tumor such as melanoma, head and neck, liver or kidney cancer.

This clone was seen a few times. The chain couples TRBV6-5 to TRBJ2-7, with 7 bases lining up with TRBD2. The V gene's germline CDR1 is MNHEY and CDR2 SVGAGI. V gave up 5 bases and J gave up 0 bases; unmatched junction bases: 7. The CDR3 has 15 residues. CDR3 residues: CASSPAPGGSYEQYF. The CDR3 nucleotides are TGTGCCAGCAGTCCCGCCCCGGGGGGCTCCTACGAGCAGTACTTC.

The chain carries TRBV7-3 and TRBJ2-3, with D perhaps matching TRBD2 (6 bases). CDR3 length: 13 residues. The V end lost 2 bases, the J end lost 4 bases, and 7 bases lay between the germline ends. CDR1 is SGHTA and CDR2 is FQGTGA in the germline V gene. DNA for the CDR3: TGTGCCAGCAGCTTAGGAGGGGCAGATACGCAGTATTTT. Residues: CASSLGGADTQYF.

This sequence joins TRBV6-4 and TRBJ2-7; unclear D gene. Per germline, CDR1 MRHNA and CDR2 SNTAGT. The CDR3 contains 10 residues. V dropped 6 bases and J dropped 4 bases, with 4 bases sitting between them. Here the CDR3 DNA reads TGTGCCAGCAGCAAATACGAGCAGTACTTC. This sequence encodes CASSKYEQYF.

This CDR3 reads CASSRDIGLSYEQYF. Written as DNA, the CDR3 is TGTGCCAGCTCCCGGGACATAGGACTTTCCTACGAGCAGTACTTC. J is TRBJ2-7 and V is TRBV9, with D perhaps matching TRBD1 (6 bases). Germline values: CDR1 SGDLS, CDR2 YYNGEE. Trimming pared 7 bases from V and 1 base from J, leaving 18 bases between. This CDR3 is 15 amino acids long.

V usage is TRBV7-3 and J usage is TRBJ2-7, with 11 bases that match TRBD2. Trimming removed 0 bases from V and 1 base from J; junction bases left unmatched: 11. This CDR3 is 19 amino acids long. Germline V gene sequence: CDR1 SGHTA, CDR2 FQGTGA. The chain's CDR3 is CASSLTSLVAGGPSYEQYF. The CDR3, as DNA: TGTGCCAGCAGCTTAACAAGTCTAGTAGCGGGAGGGCCTTCCTACGAGCAGTACTTC.

This sequence joins TRBV25-1 and TRBJ2-3; D gene uncertain. The V gene lost 0 bases and the J gene lost 0 bases, with 4 bases spanning the gap. From germline, CDR1 is MGHDK and CDR2 SYGVNS. The CDR3 sequence is 14 residues long. CDR3 region: CASSEYGSTDTQYF. The CDR3 DNA is TGTGCCAGCAGTGAATACGGTAGCACAGATACGCAGTATTTT.

The J gene is TRBJ1-1, the V gene TRBV12-5, with TRBD1 identical over 8 bases. The CDR3 consists of 15 residues. From germline, CDR1 is LGHNT and CDR2 FRNRAP. J gave up 1 base and V 5 bases, and 6 bases lay outside the gene matches. The DNA of the CDR3 is TGTGCTAGTGGTCCGTCGGGACAGGCGAACACTGAAGCTTTCTTT. As protein: CASGPSGQANTEAFF.

The chain joins TRBV16 to TRBJ2-7; 7 bases map to TRBD1. Germline CDR1 is KGHSY and CDR2 is FQNENV. The CDR3 is made up of 14 amino acids. Germline trimming cut 5 bases from V and 3 bases from J; bases unmatched to any gene: 7. CDR3 in amino acids: CASSRQGYFYEQYF. The CDR3, as DNA: TGTGCCAGCAGCAGACAGGGATATTTCTACGAGCAGTACTTC.

This chain links TRBV10-3 with TRBJ1-2; tentative D call: TRBD1 (6 bases). Trimming shortened V by 2 bases and J by 6 bases, and 7 bases separated the two germline ends. The germline V gene has CDR1 ENHRY and CDR2 SYGVKD. The CDR3 runs 12 residues. This chain's CDR3 is CAISEAGDGYTF. The CDR3 coding sequence is TGTGCCATCAGTGAGGCAGGGGATGGCTACACCTTC.

The chain is built from TRBV9 and TRBJ2-1, with TRBD2 matching over 11 bases. The CDR3 is made up of 15 amino acids. Germline trimming cut 4 bases from V and 4 bases from J; bases unmatched to any gene: 4. Germline-derived CDR1 and CDR2 are SGDLS and YYNGEE. The CDR3 bases are TGTGCCAGCAGCACGGGGACTAGCGGTTACAATGAGCAGTTCTTC. This translates into CASSTGTSGYNEQFF.

The chain employs TRBV5-1 and TRBJ1-5, with a tentative D call TRBD1 (6 bases). The CDR3 sequence is 14 residues long. Trimming took off 4 bases at V and 6 bases at J, with 14 bases between the two ends. CDR1 and CDR2 (germline): SGHRS, YFSETQ. The CDR3 DNA reads as TGCGCCAGCAGCAATAGGACAGTCACTCAGCCCCAGCATTTT. Translated, it gives CASSNRTVTQPQHF.

This chain uses TRBV9 with TRBJ2-1; possibly TRBD1 or TRBD2 for D (5 bases each). The V gene lost 4 bases and the J gene lost 3 bases, with 11 bases spanning the gap. The CDR3 runs to 14 residues. CDR1 is SGDLS, CDR2 YYNGEE, per germline. The CDR3 region has the DNA TGTGCCAGCAGCTCCGGGACGAGCTACAATGAGCAGTTCTTC. Encoded protein: CASSSGTSYNEQFF.